This TCR beta chain was obtained from a study of low-dose radiotherapy and immunotherapy resistance in tumors. Primers targeting TRAV and TRBV primed first-strand cDNA, covering alpha and beta chains. TCR amplification involved about 20 PCR cycles with a constant-region primer and V-primer adapter. TCRdb re-called the reads with MiXCR, one entry per CDR3 protein. The sample consists of about 64,000 distinct CDR3 sequences, about a quarter of them appearing once. Time point described: before trial treatment. The CDR3 totals 15 residues. In germline, CDR1 is SEHNR, CDR2 FQNEAQ (reference sequence). V lost 0 bases and J lost 5; bases outside the gene matches: 6. This clonotype came up many times.

The sequence derives from a male donor with rectosigmoid adenocarcinoma. The rearrangement links TRBV7-9 to TRBJ2-7; 8 bases align to TRBD1. This sample comprised PBMCs, obtained before treatment. The CDR3: CASSLATTGADEQYF. The CDR3 DNA sequence: TGTGCCAGCAGCTTAGCCACGACAGGGGCGGACGAGCAGTACTTC.